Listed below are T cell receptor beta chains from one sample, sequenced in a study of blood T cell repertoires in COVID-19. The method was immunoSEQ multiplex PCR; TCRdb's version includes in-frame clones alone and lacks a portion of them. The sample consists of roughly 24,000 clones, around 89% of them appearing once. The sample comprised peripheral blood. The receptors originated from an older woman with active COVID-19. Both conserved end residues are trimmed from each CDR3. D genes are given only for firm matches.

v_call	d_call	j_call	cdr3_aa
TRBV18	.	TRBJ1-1	ASSPGEVNTEAF
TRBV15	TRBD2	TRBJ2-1	ATSNGLAGDTNEQF
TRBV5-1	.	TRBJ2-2	ASSPGVNTGELF
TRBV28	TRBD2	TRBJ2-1	ASSLPSRTSGSYNEQF
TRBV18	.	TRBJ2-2	ASSLDRPANTGELF
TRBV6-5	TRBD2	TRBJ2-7	ASRTGLAEGYEQY
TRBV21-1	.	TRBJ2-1	ASSKDRLAGNPNEQF
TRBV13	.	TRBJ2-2	ASGFSVNTGELF
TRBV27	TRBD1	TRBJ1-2	ASSWGQAEASYT
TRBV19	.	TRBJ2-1	ASSIQGAGYEQF
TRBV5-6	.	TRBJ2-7	ASSPAGGSSYEQY
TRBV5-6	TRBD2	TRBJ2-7	ASSLDSRTSGYEQY
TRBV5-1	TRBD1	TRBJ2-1	ASSQDRGNSYNEQF
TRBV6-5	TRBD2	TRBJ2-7	ASSRTSGTGEQY
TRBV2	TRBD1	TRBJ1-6	ASSVGQGKNNSPLH
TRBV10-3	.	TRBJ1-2	AISEWVRGYGYT
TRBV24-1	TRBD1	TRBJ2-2	ATSDLSGQGGTGELF
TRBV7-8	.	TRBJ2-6	ASSPRTALNSGANVLT
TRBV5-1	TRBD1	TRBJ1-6	ASSLEGPGQDNNSPLH
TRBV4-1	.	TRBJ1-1	ASSQEWEGVGTEAF
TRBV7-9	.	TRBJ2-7	ASSFRRGGGSGHEQY
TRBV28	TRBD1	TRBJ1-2	ASPAPGTGYFGYT
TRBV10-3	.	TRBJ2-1	AIRQGRESGNEQF
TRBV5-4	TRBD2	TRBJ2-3	ASSWRGSTDTQY
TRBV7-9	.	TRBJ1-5	ASSYGGTENQPQH
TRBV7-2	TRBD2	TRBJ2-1	ASSPAQGLAGGYKQF
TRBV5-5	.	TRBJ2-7	ASSLEGGTYEQY
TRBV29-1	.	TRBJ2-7	SGGQTYEQY
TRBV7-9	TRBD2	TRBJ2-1	ASSHLAGGDRNEQF
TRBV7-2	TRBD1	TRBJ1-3	ASSPRGRDGNTIY
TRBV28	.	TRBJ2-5	ASSSQGPTETQY
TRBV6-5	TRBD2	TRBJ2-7	ASSYSAGGSYEQY
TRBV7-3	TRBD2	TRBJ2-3	ASSLAGGGDTQY
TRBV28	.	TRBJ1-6	ASSFSYSAGVIPPLH
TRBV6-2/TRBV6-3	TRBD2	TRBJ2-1	ASSYLTSGFYNEQF
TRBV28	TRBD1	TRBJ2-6	ASSPPTGASSGANVLT
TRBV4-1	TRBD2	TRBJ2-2	ASSLGGPGRADTGELF
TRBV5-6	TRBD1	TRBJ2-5	ASSQGQGQTQY
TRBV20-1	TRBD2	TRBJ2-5	SASGGGRAETQY
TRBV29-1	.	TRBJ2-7	SGTGGTHYEQY
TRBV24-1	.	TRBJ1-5	ATSAEYSNQPQH
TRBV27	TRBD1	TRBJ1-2	ASSPLGQGNGYT
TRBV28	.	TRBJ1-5	ASTNPGGGSYGNQPQH
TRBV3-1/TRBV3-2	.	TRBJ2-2	ASGEWGELF
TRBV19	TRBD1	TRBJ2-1	ASSISGTGGINEQF
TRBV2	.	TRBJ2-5	ASRAGETQY
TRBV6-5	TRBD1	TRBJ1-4	ASTENLQGGEKLF
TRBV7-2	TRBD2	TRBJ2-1	ASSLSSGTSGREQF
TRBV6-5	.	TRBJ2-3	ASSSRKRGTDTQY
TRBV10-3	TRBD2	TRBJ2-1	AISEDSGSQYEQF
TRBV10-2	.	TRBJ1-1	ASKQGMNTEAF
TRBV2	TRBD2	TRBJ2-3	ASMVGGASGSTDTQY
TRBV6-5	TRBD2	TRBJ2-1	ASNVGTSENEQF
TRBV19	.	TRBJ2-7	ASSLEAGSLEQY
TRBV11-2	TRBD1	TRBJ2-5	ASSLDRVQETQY
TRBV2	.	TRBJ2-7	ASSERSGHGVYEQY
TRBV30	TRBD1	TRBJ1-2	AWSRTGGNYGYT
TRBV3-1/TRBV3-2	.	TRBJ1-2	ASSQSKGRGNYGYT